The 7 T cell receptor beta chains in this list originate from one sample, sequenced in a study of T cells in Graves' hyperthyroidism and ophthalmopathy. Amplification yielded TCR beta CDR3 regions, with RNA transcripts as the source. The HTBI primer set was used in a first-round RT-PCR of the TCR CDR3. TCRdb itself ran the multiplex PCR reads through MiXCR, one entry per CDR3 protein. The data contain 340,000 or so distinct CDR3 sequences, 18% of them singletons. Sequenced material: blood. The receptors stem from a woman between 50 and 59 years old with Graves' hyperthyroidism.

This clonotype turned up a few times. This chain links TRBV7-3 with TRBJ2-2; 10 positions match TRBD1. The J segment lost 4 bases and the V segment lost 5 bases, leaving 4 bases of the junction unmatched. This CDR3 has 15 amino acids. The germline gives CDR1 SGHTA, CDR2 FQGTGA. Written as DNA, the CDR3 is TGTGCCAGCAGCAAAGACAGGGGGCTCACCGGGGAGCTGTTTTTT. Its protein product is CASSKDRGLTGELFF.

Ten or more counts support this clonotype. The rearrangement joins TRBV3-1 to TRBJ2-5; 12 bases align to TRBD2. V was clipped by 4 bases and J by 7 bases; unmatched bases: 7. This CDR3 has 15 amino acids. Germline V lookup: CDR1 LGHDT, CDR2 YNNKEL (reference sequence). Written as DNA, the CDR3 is TGTGCCAGCAGCCCTAGCGGGGGGGCTTTCGGGACCCAGTACTTC. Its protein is CASSPSGGAFGTQYF.

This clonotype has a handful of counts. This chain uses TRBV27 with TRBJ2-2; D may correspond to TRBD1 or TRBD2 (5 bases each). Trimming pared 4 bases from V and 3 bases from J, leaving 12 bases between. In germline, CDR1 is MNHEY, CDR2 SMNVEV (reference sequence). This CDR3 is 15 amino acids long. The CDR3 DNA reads TGTGCCAGCAGTTCCCCGGGGCGAGACACCGGGGAGCTGTTTTTT. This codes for CASSSPGRDTGELFF.

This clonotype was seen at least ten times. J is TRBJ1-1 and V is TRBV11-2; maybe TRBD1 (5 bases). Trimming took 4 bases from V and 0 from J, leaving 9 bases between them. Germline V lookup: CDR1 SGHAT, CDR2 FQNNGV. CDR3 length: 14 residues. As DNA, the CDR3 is TGTGCCAGCAGCTCGGACAATTTGAACACTGAAGCTTTCTTT. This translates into CASSSDNLNTEAFF.

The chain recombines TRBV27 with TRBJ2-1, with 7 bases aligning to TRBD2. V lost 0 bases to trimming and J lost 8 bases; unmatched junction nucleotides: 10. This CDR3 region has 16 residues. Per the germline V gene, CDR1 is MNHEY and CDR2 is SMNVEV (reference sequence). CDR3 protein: CASSLSLTGRGDEQFF. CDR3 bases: TGTGCCAGCAGTTTATCTCTGACGGGGAGGGGTGATGAGCAGTTCTTC.

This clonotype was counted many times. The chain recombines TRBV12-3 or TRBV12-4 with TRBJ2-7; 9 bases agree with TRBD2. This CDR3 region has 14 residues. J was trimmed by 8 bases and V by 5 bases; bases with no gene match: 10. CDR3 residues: CASSLIGSGSQQYF. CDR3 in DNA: TGTGCCAGCAGTCTCATCGGTAGCGGGAGCCAGCAGTACTTC.

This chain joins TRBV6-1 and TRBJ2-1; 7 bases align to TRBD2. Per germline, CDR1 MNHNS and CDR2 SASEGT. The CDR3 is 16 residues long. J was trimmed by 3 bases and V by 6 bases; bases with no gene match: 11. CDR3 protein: CASRSLGTTNYNEQFF. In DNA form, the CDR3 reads TGTGCCAGCAGGTCCCTCGGGACTACGAACTACAATGAGCAGTTCTTC.